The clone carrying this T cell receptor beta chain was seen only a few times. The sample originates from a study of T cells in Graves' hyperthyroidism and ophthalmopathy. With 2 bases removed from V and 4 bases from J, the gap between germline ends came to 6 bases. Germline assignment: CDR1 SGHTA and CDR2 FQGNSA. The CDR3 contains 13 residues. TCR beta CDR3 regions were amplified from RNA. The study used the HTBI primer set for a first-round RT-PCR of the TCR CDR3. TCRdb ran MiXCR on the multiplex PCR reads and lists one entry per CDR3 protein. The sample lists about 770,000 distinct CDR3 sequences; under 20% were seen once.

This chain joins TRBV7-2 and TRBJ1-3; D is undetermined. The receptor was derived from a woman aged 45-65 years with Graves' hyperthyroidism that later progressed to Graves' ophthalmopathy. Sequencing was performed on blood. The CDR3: CASSLMEGNTIYF. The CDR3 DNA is TGTGCCAGCAGCTTAATGGAGGGAAACACCATATATTTT.